This T cell receptor (beta chain) derives from a study of shared clonotypes between healthy human individuals. Concerning this clone: The antigen remains undetermined.

This CDR3 region has 14 residues. J gave up 9 bases and V 5 bases, and 5 bases lay outside the gene matches. Germline assignment: CDR1 SGHVS and CDR2 FNYEAQ. Naive CD8 isolation took CD45RO-negative cells positively selected for CCR7 and excluded terminally differentiated effector memory CD45RA+ cells. Each sample came from a Caucasian adult donor living in Nashville, Tennessee. Study outcomes and limitations: Naive subsets tended to show greater estimated richness than memory subsets. The genetic and exposure-history diversity represented was limited by few donors.

Profiled with immunoSEQ multiplex PCR; TCRdb holds only in-frame clones, not every one. The profile shows about 800,000 clones, 96% of them singletons. The chain links TRBV7-6 to TRBJ2-1, with 12 nucleotides matching TRBD2. The receptor was isolated from a man younger than 40 in good health. The sequenced sample was naive CD8+ T cells sorted from blood. The CDR3: CASSHGTSGLEQFF. The CDR3 DNA is TGTGCCAGCAGCCATGGGACTAGCGGGCTTGAGCAGTTCTTC.